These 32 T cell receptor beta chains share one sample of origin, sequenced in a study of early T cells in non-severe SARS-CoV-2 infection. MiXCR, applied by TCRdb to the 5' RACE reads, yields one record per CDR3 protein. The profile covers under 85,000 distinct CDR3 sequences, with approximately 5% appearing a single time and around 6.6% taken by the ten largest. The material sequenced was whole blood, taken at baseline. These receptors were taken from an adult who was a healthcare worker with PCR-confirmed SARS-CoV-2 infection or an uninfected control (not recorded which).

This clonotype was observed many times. CDR3 in amino acids: CASSPSGQRNGYTF. As DNA, the CDR3 is TGTGCCAGCTCACCCAGCGGACAGCGAAATGGCTACACCTTC. The chain uses TRBV18 and TRBJ1-2, with D perhaps TRBD1 (6 bases). CDR1 KGHSH and CDR2 LQKENI come from the germline V gene. Trimming shortened V by 3 bases and J by 6 bases, and 14 bases separated the two germline ends. CDR3 length: 14 amino acids.

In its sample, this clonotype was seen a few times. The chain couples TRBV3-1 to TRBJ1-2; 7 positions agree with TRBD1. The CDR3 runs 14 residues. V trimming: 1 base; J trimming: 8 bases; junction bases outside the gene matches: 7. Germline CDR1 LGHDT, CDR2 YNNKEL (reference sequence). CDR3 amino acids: CASSQGDRAGGYTF. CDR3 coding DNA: TGTGCCAGCAGCCAAGGCGACAGGGCGGGCGGCTACACCTTC.

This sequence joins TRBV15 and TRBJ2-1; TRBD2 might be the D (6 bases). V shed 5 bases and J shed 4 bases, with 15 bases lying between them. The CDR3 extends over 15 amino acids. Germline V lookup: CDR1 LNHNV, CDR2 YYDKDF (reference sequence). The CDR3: CATSPGSGVYNEQFF. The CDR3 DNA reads TGTGCCACCAGCCCCGGGAGCGGAGTTTACAATGAGCAGTTCTTC. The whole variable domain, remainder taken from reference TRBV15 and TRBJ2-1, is DAMVIQNPRYQVTQFGKPVTLSCSQTLNHNVMYWYQQKSSQAPKLLFHYYDKDFNNEADTPDNFQSRRPNTSFCFLDIRSPGLGDTAMYLCATSPGSGVYNEQFFGPGTRLTVL.

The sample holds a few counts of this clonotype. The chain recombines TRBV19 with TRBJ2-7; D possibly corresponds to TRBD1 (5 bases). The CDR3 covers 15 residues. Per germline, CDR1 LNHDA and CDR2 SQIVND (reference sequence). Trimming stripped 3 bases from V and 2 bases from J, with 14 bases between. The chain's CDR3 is CASSIEGHIAYEQYF. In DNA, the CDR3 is TGTGCCAGTAGTATCGAAGGACACATAGCCTACGAGCAGTACTTC.

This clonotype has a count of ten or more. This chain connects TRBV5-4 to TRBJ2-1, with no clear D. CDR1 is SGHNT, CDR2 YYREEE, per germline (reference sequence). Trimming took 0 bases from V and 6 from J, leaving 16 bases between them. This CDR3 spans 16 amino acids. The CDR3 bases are TGTGCCAGCAGCTTGGTGTCACCGTCCAGTCTCAATGAGCAGTTCTTC. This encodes CASSLVSPSSLNEQFF.

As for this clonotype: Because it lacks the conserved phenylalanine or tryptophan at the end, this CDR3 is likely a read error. The CDR3 DNA follows: TGTGCCACCTTACAGAATCAGAACACTGAAGCTTTCTCT. Its translation: CATLQNQNTEAFS. The rearrangement joins TRBV28 to TRBJ1-1; D unclear. In germline, CDR1 is MDHEN, CDR2 SYDVKM. This CDR3 is built from 13 residues. Trimming took 10 bases from V and 1 from J, leaving 13 bases between them.

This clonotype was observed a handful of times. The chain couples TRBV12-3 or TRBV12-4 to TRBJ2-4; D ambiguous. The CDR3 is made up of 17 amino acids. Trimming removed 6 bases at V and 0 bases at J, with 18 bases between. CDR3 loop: CASRGLGDRSAKNIQYF. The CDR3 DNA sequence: TGTGCCAGCAGGGGGTTAGGAGACCGTTCAGCCAAAAACATTCAGTACTTC.

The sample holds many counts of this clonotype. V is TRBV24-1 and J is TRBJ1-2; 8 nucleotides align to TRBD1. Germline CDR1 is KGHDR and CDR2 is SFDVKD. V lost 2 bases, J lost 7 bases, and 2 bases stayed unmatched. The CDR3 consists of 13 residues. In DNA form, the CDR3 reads TGTGCCACCAGTGATTCAGGGGGCAGTGGCTACACCTTC. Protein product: CATSDSGGSGYTF.

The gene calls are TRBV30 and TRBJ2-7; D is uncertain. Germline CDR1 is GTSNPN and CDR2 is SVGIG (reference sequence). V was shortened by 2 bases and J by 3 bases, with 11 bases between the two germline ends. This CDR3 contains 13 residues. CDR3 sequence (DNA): TGTGCCTGGAGTCGGGCCACCTTCTACGAGCAGTACTTC. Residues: CAWSRATFYEQYF.

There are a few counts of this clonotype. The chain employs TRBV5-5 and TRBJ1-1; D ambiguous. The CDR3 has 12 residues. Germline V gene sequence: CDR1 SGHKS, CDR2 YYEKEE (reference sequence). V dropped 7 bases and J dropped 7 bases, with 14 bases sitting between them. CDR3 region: CASGEGSVEAFF. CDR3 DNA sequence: TGTGCCAGCGGCGAGGGTTCAGTTGAAGCTTTCTTT.

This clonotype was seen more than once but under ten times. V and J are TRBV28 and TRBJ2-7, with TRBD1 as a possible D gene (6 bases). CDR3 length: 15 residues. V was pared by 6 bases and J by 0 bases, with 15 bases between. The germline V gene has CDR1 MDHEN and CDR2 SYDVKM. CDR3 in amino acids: CASSRNLDSSYEQYF. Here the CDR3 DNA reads TGTGCCAGCAGCCGGAATCTGGACAGCTCCTACGAGCAGTACTTC.

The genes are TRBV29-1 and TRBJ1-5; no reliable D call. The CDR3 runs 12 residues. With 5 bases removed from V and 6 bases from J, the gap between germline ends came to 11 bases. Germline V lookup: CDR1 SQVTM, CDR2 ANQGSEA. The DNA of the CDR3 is TGCAGCGTTTTCTACCCCGGTCAGCCCCAGCATTTT. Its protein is CSVFYPGQPQHF.

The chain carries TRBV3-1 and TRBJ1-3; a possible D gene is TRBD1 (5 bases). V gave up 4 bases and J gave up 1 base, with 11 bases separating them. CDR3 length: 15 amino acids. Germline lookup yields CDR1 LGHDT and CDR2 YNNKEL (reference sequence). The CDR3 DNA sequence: TGTGCCAGCAGCCTGCGGGACCGTTCTGGAAACACCATATATTTT. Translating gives CASSLRDRSGNTIYF.

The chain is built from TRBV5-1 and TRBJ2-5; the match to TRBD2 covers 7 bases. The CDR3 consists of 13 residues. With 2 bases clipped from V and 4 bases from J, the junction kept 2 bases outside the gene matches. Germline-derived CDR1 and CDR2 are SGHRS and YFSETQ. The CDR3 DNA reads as TGCGCCAGCAGCTTATGGGGGGGAGAGACCCAGTACTTC. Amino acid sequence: CASSLWGGETQYF.

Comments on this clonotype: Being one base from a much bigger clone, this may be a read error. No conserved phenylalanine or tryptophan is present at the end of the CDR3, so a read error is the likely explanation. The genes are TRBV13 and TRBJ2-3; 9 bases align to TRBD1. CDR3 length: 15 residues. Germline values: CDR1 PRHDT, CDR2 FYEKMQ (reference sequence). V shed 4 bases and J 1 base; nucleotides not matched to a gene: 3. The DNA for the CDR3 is TGTGCCAGCAGCTCACGGGACAGGGGCACAGATACGCAGTATTTA. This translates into CASSSRDRGTDTQYL.

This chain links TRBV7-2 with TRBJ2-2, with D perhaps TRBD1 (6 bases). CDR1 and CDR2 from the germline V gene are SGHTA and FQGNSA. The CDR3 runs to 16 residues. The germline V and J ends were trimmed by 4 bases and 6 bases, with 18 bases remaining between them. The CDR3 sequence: CASSSPEGVRAGELFF. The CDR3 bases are TGTGCCAGCAGCTCCCCCGAGGGGGTCAGAGCCGGGGAGCTGTTTTTT.

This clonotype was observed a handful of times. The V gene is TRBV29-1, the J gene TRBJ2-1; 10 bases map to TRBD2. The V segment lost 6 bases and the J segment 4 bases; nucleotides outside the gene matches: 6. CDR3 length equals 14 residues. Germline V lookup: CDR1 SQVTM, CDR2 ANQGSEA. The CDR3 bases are TGCAGCGTCTCCGGACTAGCGGCGTACAATGAGCAGTTCTTC. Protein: CSVSGLAAYNEQFF.

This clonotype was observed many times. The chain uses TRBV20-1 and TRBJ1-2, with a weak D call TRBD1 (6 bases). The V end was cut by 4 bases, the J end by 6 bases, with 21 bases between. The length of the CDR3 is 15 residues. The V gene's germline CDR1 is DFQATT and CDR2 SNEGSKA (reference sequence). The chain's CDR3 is CSANMPGEVDNGYTF. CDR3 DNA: TGCAGTGCTAATATGCCAGGGGAGGTTGACAATGGCTACACCTTC.

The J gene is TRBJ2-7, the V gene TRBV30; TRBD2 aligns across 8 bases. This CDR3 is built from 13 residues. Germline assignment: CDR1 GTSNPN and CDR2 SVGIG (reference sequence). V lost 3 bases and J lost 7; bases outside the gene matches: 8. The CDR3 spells CAWRESGSGEQYF. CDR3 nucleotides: TGTGCCTGGAGAGAAAGCGGGAGTGGTGAGCAGTACTTC.

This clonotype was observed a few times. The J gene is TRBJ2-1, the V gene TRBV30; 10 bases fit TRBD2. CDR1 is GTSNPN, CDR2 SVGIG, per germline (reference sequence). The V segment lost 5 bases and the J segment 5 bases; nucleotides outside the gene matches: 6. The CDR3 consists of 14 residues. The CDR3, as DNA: TGTGCCTGGCTTAGCGGGAGGTCCCACAATGAGCAGTTCTTC. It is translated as CAWLSGRSHNEQFF.

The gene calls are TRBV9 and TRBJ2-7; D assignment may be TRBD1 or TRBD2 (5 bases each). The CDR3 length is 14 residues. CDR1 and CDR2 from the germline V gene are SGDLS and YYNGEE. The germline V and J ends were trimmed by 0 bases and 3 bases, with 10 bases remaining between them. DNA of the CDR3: TGTGCCAGCAGCGTAGCGGGGCAGGGCTACGAGCAGTACTTC. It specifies CASSVAGQGYEQYF.

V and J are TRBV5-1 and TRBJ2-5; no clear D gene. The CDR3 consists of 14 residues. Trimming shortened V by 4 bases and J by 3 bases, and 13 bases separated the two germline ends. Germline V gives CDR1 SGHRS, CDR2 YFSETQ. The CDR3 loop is CASSADHIKETQYF. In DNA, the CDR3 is TGCGCCAGCAGCGCGGACCATATTAAAGAGACCCAGTACTTC.

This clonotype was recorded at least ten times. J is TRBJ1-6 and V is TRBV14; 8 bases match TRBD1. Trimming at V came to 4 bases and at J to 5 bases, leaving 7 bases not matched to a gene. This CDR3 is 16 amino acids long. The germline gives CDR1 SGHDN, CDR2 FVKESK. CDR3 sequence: CASSRQGLRDNSPLHF. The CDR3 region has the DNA TGTGCCAGCAGCCGACAGGGGTTAAGGGATAATTCACCCCTCCACTTT.

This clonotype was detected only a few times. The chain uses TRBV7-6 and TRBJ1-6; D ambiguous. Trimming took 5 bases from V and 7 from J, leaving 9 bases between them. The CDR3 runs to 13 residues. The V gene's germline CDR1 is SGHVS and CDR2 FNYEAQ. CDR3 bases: TGTGCCAGCAGCCCCCGGGAGAATTCACCCCTCCACTTT. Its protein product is CASSPRENSPLHF.

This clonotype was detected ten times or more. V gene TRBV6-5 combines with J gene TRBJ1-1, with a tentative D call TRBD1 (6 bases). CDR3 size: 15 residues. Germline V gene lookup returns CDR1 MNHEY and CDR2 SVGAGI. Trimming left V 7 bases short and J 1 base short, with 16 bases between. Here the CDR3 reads CASTRGGTGNTEAFF. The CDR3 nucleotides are TGTGCCAGCACAAGGGGGGGGACTGGGAACACTGAAGCTTTCTTT.

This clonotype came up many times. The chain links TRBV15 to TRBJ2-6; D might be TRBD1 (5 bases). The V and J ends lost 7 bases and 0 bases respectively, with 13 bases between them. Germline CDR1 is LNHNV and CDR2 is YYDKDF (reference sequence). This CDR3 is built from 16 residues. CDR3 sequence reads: CATTPTGHSGANVLTF. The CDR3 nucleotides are TGTGCCACCACACCGACTGGACACTCTGGGGCCAACGTCCTGACTTTC.

CDR3 sequence: CASSTRRGLLETQYF. CDR3 DNA: TGTGCCAGCAGCACCCGACGGGGACTATTAGAGACCCAGTACTTC. The chain couples TRBV7-2 to TRBJ2-5, with 7 nucleotides matching TRBD2. The CDR3 runs 15 residues. The V gene's germline CDR1 is SGHTA and CDR2 FQGNSA. J lost 4 bases, V lost 5 bases, and 10 bases had no gene match.

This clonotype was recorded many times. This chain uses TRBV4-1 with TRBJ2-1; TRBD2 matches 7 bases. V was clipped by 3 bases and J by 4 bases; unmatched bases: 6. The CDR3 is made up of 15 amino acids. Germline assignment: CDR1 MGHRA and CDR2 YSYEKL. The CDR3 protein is CASSHARGTYNEQFF. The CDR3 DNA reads TGCGCCAGCAGCCACGCGCGGGGGACGTACAATGAGCAGTTCTTC.

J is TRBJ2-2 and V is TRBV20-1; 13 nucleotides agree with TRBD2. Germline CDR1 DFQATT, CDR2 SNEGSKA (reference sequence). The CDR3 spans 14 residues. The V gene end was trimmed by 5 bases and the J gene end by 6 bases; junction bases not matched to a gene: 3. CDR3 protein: CSAGLAGEAGELFF. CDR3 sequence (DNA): TGCAGTGCTGGACTAGCGGGAGAGGCCGGGGAGCTGTTTTTT.

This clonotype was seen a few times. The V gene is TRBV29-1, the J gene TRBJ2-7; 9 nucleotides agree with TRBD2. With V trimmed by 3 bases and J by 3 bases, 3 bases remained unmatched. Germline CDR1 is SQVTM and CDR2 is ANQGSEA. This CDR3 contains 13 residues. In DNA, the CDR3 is TGCAGCGTTGATGGTAGCGGGAGCTACGAGCAGTACTTC. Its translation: CSVDGSGSYEQYF.

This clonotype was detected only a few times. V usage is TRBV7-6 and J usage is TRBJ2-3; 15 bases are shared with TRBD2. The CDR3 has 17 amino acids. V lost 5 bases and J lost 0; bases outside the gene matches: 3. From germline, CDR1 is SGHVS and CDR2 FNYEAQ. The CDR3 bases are TGTGCCAGCAGCGGACTAGCGGGAGGGGAAAGCACAGATACGCAGTATTTT. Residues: CASSGLAGGESTDTQYF.

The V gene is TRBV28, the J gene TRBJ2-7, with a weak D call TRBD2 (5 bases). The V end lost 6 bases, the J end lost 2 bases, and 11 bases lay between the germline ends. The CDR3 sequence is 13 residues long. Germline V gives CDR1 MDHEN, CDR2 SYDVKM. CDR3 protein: CASSPSGTYEQYF. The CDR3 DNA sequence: TGTGCCAGCAGCCCATCGGGAACCTACGAGCAGTACTTC.